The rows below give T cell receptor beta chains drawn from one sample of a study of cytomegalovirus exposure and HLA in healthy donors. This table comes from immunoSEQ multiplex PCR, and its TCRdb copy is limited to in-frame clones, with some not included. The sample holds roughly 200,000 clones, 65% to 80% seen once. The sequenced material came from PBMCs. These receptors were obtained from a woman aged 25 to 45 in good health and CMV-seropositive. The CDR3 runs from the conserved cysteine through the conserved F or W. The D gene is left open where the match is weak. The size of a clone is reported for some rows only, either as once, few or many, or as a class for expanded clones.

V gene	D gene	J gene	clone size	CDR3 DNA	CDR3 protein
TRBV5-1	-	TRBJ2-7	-	TGCGCCAGCAGCGCCGGCCGGACACCGACCTACGAGCAGTACTTC	CASSAGRTPTYEQYF
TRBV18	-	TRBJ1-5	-	TGTGCCAGCTCACTCACCCCGACAGATATTGTCCAGCCCCAGCATTTT	CASSLTPTDIVQPQHF
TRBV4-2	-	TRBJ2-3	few	TGTGCCAGCAGCCTCCCCCTCGCGGGACCCCGGGGAACAGATACGCAGTATTTT	CASSLPLAGPRGTDTQYF
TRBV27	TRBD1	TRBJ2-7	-	TGTGCCAGCGGACAGGACAGGGGCTACGAGCAGTACTTC	CASGQDRGYEQYF
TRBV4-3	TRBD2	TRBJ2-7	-	TGCGCCAGCAGCCGCCGGGAGGGAGAGGCCTACGAGCAGTACTTC	CASSRREGEAYEQYF
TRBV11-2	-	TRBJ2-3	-	TGTGCCAGCAGCTTGGACATTCGTTCAGATACGCAGTATTTT	CASSLDIRSDTQYF
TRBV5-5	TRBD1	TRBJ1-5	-	TGTGCCAGCAGCCTCCCCGGGACAGGGGGCGGTGAGCCCCAGCATTTT	CASSLPGTGGGEPQHF
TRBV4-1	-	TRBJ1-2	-	TGCGCCAGCAGCCAAGGTCTGGGAGGGGGCTACACCTTC	CASSQGLGGGYTF
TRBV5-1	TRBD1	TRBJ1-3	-	TGCGCCAGCAGCCGGACAGGGGGCCGAGGTGGAAACACCATATATTTT	CASSRTGGRGGNTIYF
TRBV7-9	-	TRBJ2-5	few	TGTGCCAGCAGAGTACAGGGAGAAGAGACCCAGTACTTC	CASRVQGEETQYF
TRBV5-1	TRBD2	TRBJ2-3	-	TGCGCCAGCACCGAAGCGGGATCGTCCACAGATACGCAGTATTTT	CASTEAGSSTDTQYF
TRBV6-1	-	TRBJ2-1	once	TGTGCCAGCAGACTGAGGGCCACCTACAATGAGCAGTTCTTC	CASRLRATYNEQFF
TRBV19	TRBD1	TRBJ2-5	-	TGTGCCAGTAGCCCCCGGGACAGGGTGTACCAAGAGACCCAGTACTTC	CASSPRDRVYQETQYF
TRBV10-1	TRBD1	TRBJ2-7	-	TGCGCCAGCAGTGGCCGACAGGGGGACGAGCAGTACTTC	CASSGRQGDEQYF
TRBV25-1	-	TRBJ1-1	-	TGTGCCAGCACGGCGGGGAACACTGAAGCTTTCTTT	CASTAGNTEAFF
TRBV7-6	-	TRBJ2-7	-	TGTGCCAGCAGCTTTGCTAACAGACCCTACGAGCAGTACTTC	CASSFANRPYEQYF
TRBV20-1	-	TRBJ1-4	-	TGCAGTGCTAGGGTCAGGTTCAAACTGTTTTTT	CSARVRFKLFF
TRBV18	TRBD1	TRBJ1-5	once	TGTGCCAGCTCACCGGGACAGCCCAATCAGCCCCAGCATTTT	CASSPGQPNQPQHF
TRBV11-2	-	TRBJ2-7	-	TGTGCCAGCAGCCCACTCGGACACCCAAGCTCCTACGAGCAGTACTTC	CASSPLGHPSSYEQYF
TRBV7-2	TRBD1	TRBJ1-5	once	TGTGCCAGCACCTCGGGGCAGGGGGATCAGCCCCAGCATTTT	CASTSGQGDQPQHF
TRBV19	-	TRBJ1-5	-	TGTGCCAGTAGTCCCTCAGGGGGCAATCAGCCCCAGCATTTT	CASSPSGGNQPQHF
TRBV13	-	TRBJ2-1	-	TGTGCCAGCAGCCTTAGGCAGGGAAATGAGCAGTTCTTC	CASSLRQGNEQFF
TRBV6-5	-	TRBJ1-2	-	TGTGCCAGCAGTTACTCGATCGCAGGGTTGGACGGCTACACCTTC	CASSYSIAGLDGYTF
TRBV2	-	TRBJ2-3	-	TGTGCCAGCAGTGGGGATCAGGGAGATACGCAGTATTTT	CASSGDQGDTQYF
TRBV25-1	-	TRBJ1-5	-	TGTGCCAGCACCGCAGGCAGGGGCAATCAGCCCCAGCATTTT	CASTAGRGNQPQHF
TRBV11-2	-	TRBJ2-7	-	TGTGCCAGCAGCTTTACAGGGTTACCCTCCTACGAGCAGTACTTC	CASSFTGLPSYEQYF
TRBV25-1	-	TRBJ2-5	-	TGTGCCAGCAGTGGGACACACCCCAGGGAGACCCAGTACTTC	CASSGTHPRETQYF
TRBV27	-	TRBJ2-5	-	TGTGCCAGCAGCCCTCTGGGGGGTTCTCAAGAGACCCAGTACTTC	CASSPLGGSQETQYF
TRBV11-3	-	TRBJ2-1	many	TGTGCCAGCACCTCCCCCGTCAGCTACAATGAGCAGTTCTTC	CASTSPVSYNEQFF
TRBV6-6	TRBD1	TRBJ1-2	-	TGTGCCAGCAGACATGGACAGGGGCCGGCCGCCTATGGCTACACCTTC	CASRHGQGPAAYGYTF
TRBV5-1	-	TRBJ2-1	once	TGCGCCAGTAACCTTCAGGGCCCTTCCTACAATGAGCAGTTCTTC	CASNLQGPSYNEQFF
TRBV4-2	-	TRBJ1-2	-	TGTGCCAGCACCCCAACCGGTGGACAGAGTCGAGACTATGGCTACACCTTC	CASTPTGGQSRDYGYTF
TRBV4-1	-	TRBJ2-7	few	TGCGCCAGCAGCCAATTAGACTTAGGCTTCACTCGGAGCGAGCAGTACTTC	CASSQLDLGFTRSEQYF
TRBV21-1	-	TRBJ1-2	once	TGTGCCAGCAGTTCCGCGCCACTCGGTCGCGGCTACACCTTC	CASSSAPLGRGYTF
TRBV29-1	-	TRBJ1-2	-	TGCAGCGTTGAAGCAGGGAACGAGGGCTACACCTTC	CSVEAGNEGYTF
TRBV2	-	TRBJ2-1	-	TGTGCCAGCAACATAGAGCGGGACAAACCCTCCTACAATGAGCAGTTCTTC	CASNIERDKPSYNEQFF
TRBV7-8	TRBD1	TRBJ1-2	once	TGTGCCAGCAGCCGGGACAGGGAAGGGTCTGGCTACACCTTC	CASSRDREGSGYTF
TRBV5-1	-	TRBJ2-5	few	TGCGCCAGCAGCTTGGCCGGAGGGCTTCAAGAGACCCAGTACTTC	CASSLAGGLQETQYF
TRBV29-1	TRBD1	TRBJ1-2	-	TGCAGCGTGTTAGACAGGGGGCAGAGCGGCTACACCTTC	CSVLDRGQSGYTF
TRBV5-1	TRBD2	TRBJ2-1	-	TGCGCCAGCAGCTCTAGCGGGCCGTACAATGAGCAGTTCTTC	CASSSSGPYNEQFF
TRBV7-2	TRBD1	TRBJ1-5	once	TGTGCCAGCAGCTTACCTCCGACAGGGAGTCAGCCCCAGCATTTT	CASSLPPTGSQPQHF